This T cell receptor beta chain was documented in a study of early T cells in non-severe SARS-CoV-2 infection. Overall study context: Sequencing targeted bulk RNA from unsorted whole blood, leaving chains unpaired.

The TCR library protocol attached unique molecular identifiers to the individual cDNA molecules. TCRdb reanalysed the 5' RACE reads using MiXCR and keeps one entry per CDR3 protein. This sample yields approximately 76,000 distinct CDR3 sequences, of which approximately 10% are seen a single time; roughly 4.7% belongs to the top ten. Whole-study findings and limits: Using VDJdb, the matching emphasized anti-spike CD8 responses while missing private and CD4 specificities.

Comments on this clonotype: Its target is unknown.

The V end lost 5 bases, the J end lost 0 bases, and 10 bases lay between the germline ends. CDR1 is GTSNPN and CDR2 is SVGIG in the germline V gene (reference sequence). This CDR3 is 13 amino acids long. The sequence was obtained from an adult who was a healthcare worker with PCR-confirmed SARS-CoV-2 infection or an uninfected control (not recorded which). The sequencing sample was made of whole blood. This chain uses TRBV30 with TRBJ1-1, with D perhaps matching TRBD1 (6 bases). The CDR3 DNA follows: TGTGCCTGGCGACAGGACATGAACACTGAAGCTTTCTTT. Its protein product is CAWRQDMNTEAFF. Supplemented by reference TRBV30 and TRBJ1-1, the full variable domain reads SQTIHQWPATLVQPVGSPLSLECTVEGTSNPNLYWYRQAAGRGLQLLFYSVGIGQISSEVPQNLSASRPQDRQFILSSKKLLLSDSGFYLCAWRQDMNTEAFFGQGTRLTVV.